This entry lists 24 T cell receptor beta chains sequenced from one sample in a study of T cells in Graves' hyperthyroidism and ophthalmopathy. The investigators amplified TCR beta CDR3 regions from RNA transcripts. The HTBI primer set drove a first-round RT-PCR of the TCR CDR3. TCRdb reanalysed the multiplex PCR reads using MiXCR and keeps one entry per CDR3 protein. The table lists about 400,000 distinct CDR3 sequences, around 15% of them singletons, with 25% to 30% in the top ten. Specimen: blood. These receptors originate from a man in his fifties with Graves' ophthalmopathy.

This chain links TRBV12-3 or TRBV12-4 with TRBJ2-2; the D is unclear. Trimming pared 3 bases from V and 8 bases from J, leaving 10 bases between. CDR3 length: 13 residues. The CDR3 loop is CASSFKVWGELFF. The DNA for the CDR3 is TGTGCCAGCAGTTTTAAGGTGTGGGGGGAGCTGTTTTTT.

This clonotype has a count of ten or more. This chain uses TRBV30 with TRBJ1-2, with TRBD1 matching over 8 bases. Germline V gene lookup returns CDR1 GTSNPN and CDR2 SVGIG (reference sequence). V lost 4 bases, J lost 4 bases, and 5 bases stayed unmatched. This CDR3 spans 13 amino acids. CDR3 residues: CAWTPGQAYGYTF. CDR3 nucleotide sequence: TGTGCCTGGACCCCGGGACAGGCCTATGGCTACACCTTC.

This clonotype was recorded a few times. V usage is TRBV12-5 and J usage is TRBJ2-3; D uncertain. The CDR3 extends over 15 amino acids. V dropped 0 bases and J dropped 2 bases, with 9 bases sitting between them. Germline CDR1 and CDR2: LGHNT and FRNRAP. The chain's CDR3 is CASGLVAEYTDTQYF. The CDR3 region has the DNA TGTGCTAGTGGTTTGGTAGCAGAGTACACAGATACGCAGTATTTT.

This clonotype has just a few counts. The DNA of the CDR3 is TGCAGCGGGACGACAGGGAACGAGCAGTACTTC. Its translation: CSGTTGNEQYF. V gene TRBV29-1 combines with J gene TRBJ2-7; 7 bases fit TRBD1. The CDR3 loop spans 11 amino acids. CDR1 and CDR2 (germline): SQVTM, ANQGSEA. J lost 5 bases, V lost 7 bases, and 5 bases had no gene match.

In its sample, this clonotype was seen many times. This chain links TRBV12-3 or TRBV12-4 with TRBJ1-2, with D uncertain. The V gene lost 1 base and the J gene lost 5 bases, with 17 bases spanning the gap. CDR3 size: 16 residues. The CDR3 nucleotides read TGTGCCAGCAGTTTAGATCCTCCGGGTCTAGGGTATGGCTACACCTTC. Translation: CASSLDPPGLGYGYTF.

Regarding this clonotype: The junction departs from germline at one end; a sequencing error may be responsible. The chain is built from TRBV3-1 and TRBJ2-7, with D maybe TRBD2 (6 bases). The CDR3 sequence is 15 residues long. CDR1 and CDR2 from the germline V gene are LGHDT and YNNKEL (reference sequence). CDR3 nucleotide sequence: TGTGCCAGCAGCCAAGGGGGACTCTCTCCTTACGAGCAGTGCTTC. This gives the protein CASSQGGLSPYEQCF.

Many counts were recorded for this clonotype. The chain combines TRBV6-5 with TRBJ2-1; D is undetermined. This CDR3 has 14 residues. Germline lookup yields CDR1 MNHEY and CDR2 SVGAGI. V dropped 0 bases and J dropped 10 bases, with 13 bases sitting between them. CDR3 nucleotide sequence: TGTGCCAGCAGTTACTCGATTGGCACTACGGAGCAGTTCTTC. Translating it yields CASSYSIGTTEQFF.

About this clonotype: A much larger clone is a single base away; this may be a read error. The chain is built from TRBV28 and TRBJ2-1, with 10 bases fitting TRBD2. Germline V gives CDR1 MDHEN, CDR2 SYDVKM. The CDR3 consists of 16 residues. CDR3 amino acids: CASSLLGLADYNEQLF. The CDR3 region has the DNA TGTGCCAGCAGTTTACTCGGACTAGCGGACTACAATGAGCAGCTCTTC.

This clonotype was found many times. CDR3 in DNA: TGCAGCGGGGGGACAGGGGGCTACGAGCAGTACTTC. Translated, it gives CSGGTGGYEQYF. This chain uses TRBV29-1 with TRBJ2-7; 11 nucleotides align to TRBD1. From germline, CDR1 is SQVTM and CDR2 ANQGSEA. J was trimmed by 3 bases and V by 7 bases; bases with no gene match: 2. The CDR3 consists of 12 residues.

The table lists this clonotype with many counts. The chain is built from TRBV27 and TRBJ2-1; a possible D gene is TRBD2 (6 bases). Germline CDR1 and CDR2: MNHEY and SMNVEV (reference sequence). The CDR3 has 14 residues. Trimming stripped 5 bases from V and 7 bases from J, with 15 bases between. The CDR3 protein is CASSPFRGGNEQFF. DNA of the CDR3: TGTGCCAGCAGTCCCTTCCGGGGAGGAAATGAGCAGTTCTTC.

This clonotype turned up a few times. The V gene is TRBV6-2 or TRBV6-3, the J gene TRBJ1-5; D is possibly TRBD1 (5 bases). CDR3 length: 13 residues. V dropped 7 bases and J dropped 3 bases, with 10 bases sitting between them. Germline V lookup: CDR1 MNHEY, CDR2 SVGEGT. The CDR3 spells CASMGTDNQPQHF. The DNA for the CDR3 is TGTGCCAGCATGGGGACTGACAATCAGCCCCAGCATTTT.

In this sample, this clonotype turned up many times. This chain links TRBV11-3 with TRBJ2-7, with 8 bases aligning to TRBD1. The CDR3 is 15 amino acids. With 5 bases clipped from V and 2 bases from J, the junction kept 8 bases outside the gene matches. Germline V gene data show CDR1 as SGHNT and CDR2 as YENEEA. The CDR3 reads CASSLTGTGPYEQYF. CDR3 DNA: TGTGCCAGCAGCCTGACCGGGACAGGACCCTACGAGCAGTACTTC. Variable domain in full (rest from reference TRBV11-3 and TRBJ2-7): EAGVVQSPRYKIIEKKQPVAFWCNPISGHNTLYWYLQNLGQGPELLIRYENEEAVDDSQLPKDRFSAERLKGVDSTLKIQPAELGDSAVYLCASSLTGTGPYEQYFGPGTRLTVT.

This clonotype was counted at least ten times. V usage is TRBV6-1 and J usage is TRBJ2-1; the match to TRBD2 covers 11 bases. Unmatched junction bases numbered 7, after V lost 7 bases and J lost 8 bases. Germline CDR1 is MNHNS and CDR2 is SASEGT. CDR3 length: 14 residues. The CDR3 DNA reads as TGTGCCAGCACGCTAGCGGGAGGCCGCGATGAGCAGTTCTTC. Protein product: CASTLAGGRDEQFF.

The chain couples TRBV10-3 to TRBJ1-6; 7 nucleotides line up with TRBD1. The CDR3 covers 15 residues. Germline V lookup: CDR1 ENHRY, CDR2 SYGVKD. After removal of 2 bases from V and 4 bases from J, the junction contained 2 bases not matched to a gene. CDR3 coding DNA: TGTGCCATCAGTGAGGAGGGACAGTATAATTCACCCCTCCACTTT. Its protein product is CAISEEGQYNSPLHF.

J is TRBJ2-1 and V is TRBV5-4; 10 bases match TRBD2. The germline V gene has CDR1 SGHNT and CDR2 YYREEE (reference sequence). This CDR3 has 16 amino acids. The V gene end was trimmed by 4 bases and the J gene end by 4 bases; junction bases not matched to a gene: 8. The CDR3 DNA reads TGTGCCAGCAGCCTCCAAGCGGGAGGGCCGTACAATGAGCAGTTCTTC. As protein: CASSLQAGGPYNEQFF. Full variable domain (outside the CDR3, taken from reference TRBV5-4 and TRBJ2-1): ETGVTQSPTHLIKTRGQQVTLRCSSQSGHNTVSWYQQALGQGPQFIFQYYREEENGRGNFPPRFSGLQFPNYSSELNVNALELDDSALYLCASSLQAGGPYNEQFFGPGTRLTVL.

Many counts were recorded for this clonotype. V is TRBV2 and J is TRBJ1-6; TRBD1 might be the D (6 bases). CDR1 and CDR2 from the germline V gene are SNHLY and FYNNEI. Deletions cut 10 bases from V and 14 bases from J, with 24 bases between. CDR3 size: 14 residues. The CDR3 sequence is CATSSGTTTNTLHF. DNA of the CDR3: TGTGCCACCTCCTCGGGGACAACTACAAACACCCTCCACTTT.

This clonotype was seen repeatedly, ten times or more. This sequence joins TRBV15 and TRBJ2-1; a weak D match, TRBD2 (6 bases). This CDR3 is built from 14 residues. Germline CDR1 and CDR2: LNHNV and YYDKDF (reference sequence). V dropped 1 base and J dropped 5 bases, with 9 bases sitting between them. In DNA, the CDR3 is TGTGCCACCAGCAGAGCCCGGGAGCACAATGAGCAGTTCTTC. Translated, it gives CATSRAREHNEQFF.

This clonotype was observed at least ten times. This chain uses TRBV20-1 with TRBJ2-2; 7 bases agree with TRBD2. The V and J ends lost 3 bases and 4 bases, in that order; junction bases with no gene match: 11. The CDR3 runs 16 residues. Germline loops: CDR1 DFQATT, CDR2 SNEGSKA (reference sequence). This CDR3 is CSARDIQLASTGELFF. The CDR3 DNA sequence: TGCAGTGCTAGGGACATCCAACTAGCGAGCACCGGGGAGCTGTTTTTT.

There are a few counts of this clonotype. V gene TRBV19 combines with J gene TRBJ1-5; D remains unclear. CDR3 length: 15 residues. With 4 bases removed from V and 4 bases from J, the gap between germline ends came to 14 bases. Germline-derived CDR1 and CDR2 are LNHDA and SQIVND (reference sequence). CDR3 sequence (DNA): TGTGCCAGTAGTAGCGCCCGGTTTGATAATCAGCCCCAGCATTTT. Its translation is CASSSARFDNQPQHF.

This clonotype was counted ten times or more. The chain carries TRBV3-1 and TRBJ2-1; 9 nucleotides agree with TRBD2. Germline loops: CDR1 LGHDT, CDR2 YNNKEL (reference sequence). J was trimmed by 7 bases and V by 0 bases; bases with no gene match: 7. CDR3 length equals 16 residues. CDR3: CASSQDLAGSWNEQFF. The CDR3 DNA reads as TGTGCCAGCAGCCAAGACCTAGCGGGAAGTTGGAATGAGCAGTTCTTC.

In this sample, this clonotype turned up many times. The chain links TRBV7-8 to TRBJ1-5; 7 nucleotides align to TRBD1. The CDR3 extends over 15 amino acids. Germline V gene data show CDR1 as SGHVS and CDR2 as FQNEAQ. V shed 1 base, J shed 8 bases, and the junction held 8 bases outside the gene matches. The CDR3 is CASSLGQGTSEPQHF. CDR3 nucleotide sequence: TGTGCCAGCAGCTTAGGACAGGGCACGAGTGAGCCCCAGCATTTT.

In this sample, this clonotype turned up a few times. The chain carries TRBV7-3 and TRBJ2-1; 9 nucleotides line up with TRBD2. The CDR3 extends over 18 amino acids. V dropped 2 bases and J dropped 2; count of bases not matched to a gene: 10. Germline V gene data show CDR1 as SGHTA and CDR2 as FQGTGA. The DNA of the CDR3 is TGTGCCAGCAGCTTACGGGGTAGCGGGAGTCTCGCCTACAATGAGCAGTTCTTC. This encodes CASSLRGSGSLAYNEQFF.

This clonotype appeared a few times. This sequence joins TRBV20-1 and TRBJ2-3, with 7 bases identical to TRBD2. This CDR3 is 17 amino acids long. The germline gives CDR1 DFQATT, CDR2 SNEGSKA (reference sequence). V lost 0 bases and J lost 4; bases outside the gene matches: 13. CDR3: CSARDGGRAFLADTQYF. CDR3 coding DNA: TGCAGTGCTAGAGATGGGGGGAGGGCCTTTCTAGCAGATACGCAGTATTTT.

This clonotype has a handful of counts. This chain connects TRBV4-1 to TRBJ1-1, with D tentatively TRBD1 (5 bases). CDR3 length: 15 residues. The V end was cut by 0 bases, the J end by 4 bases, with 12 bases between. Looked up from germline, CDR1 is MGHRA and CDR2 is YSYEKL. CDR3 sequence (DNA): TGCGCCAGCAGCCAAGACCGGTACAGGACCACTGAAGCTTTCTTT. Encoded protein: CASSQDRYRTTEAFF.